Following are 20 T cell receptor beta chains from one sample sequenced in a study of blood T cell repertoires in COVID-19. Some clones are missing from TCRdb's copy, which holds only in-frame ones; the method was immunoSEQ multiplex PCR. Among about 200,000 clones listed, 70% to 90% were seen once. Sequenced: peripheral blood. The receptor source for this set is a man between 50 and 59 years old with COVID-19, enrolled during active disease.

The chain employs TRBV6-5 and TRBJ2-2, with D possibly TRBD2 on 5 matching bases. The CDR3 is 15 amino acids. The germline V and J ends were trimmed by 8 bases and 0 bases, with 13 bases remaining between them. In germline, CDR1 is MNHEY, CDR2 SVGAGI. This chain's CDR3 is CASLALGTNTGELFF. CDR3 coding DNA: TGTGCCAGCCTTGCACTAGGGACGAACACCGGGGAGCTGTTTTTT.

The chain employs TRBV18 and TRBJ2-2; TRBD2 matches at 10 bases. V lost 5 bases to trimming and J lost 0 bases; unmatched junction nucleotides: 3. Germline V gene sequence: CDR1 KGHSH, CDR2 LQKENI. The CDR3 covers 16 residues. The DNA of the CDR3 is TGTGCCAGCTCATTAACTAGCGGGGCGAACACCGGGGAGCTGTTTTTT. Encoded protein: CASSLTSGANTGELFF.

The chain is built from TRBV9 and TRBJ2-7; the match to TRBD2 covers 10 bases. The V and J ends lost 0 bases and 3 bases, in that order; junction bases with no gene match: 3. This CDR3 spans 15 amino acids. The germline CDR1 and CDR2 sequences are SGDLS and YYNGEE. The CDR3 loop is CASSVELAGIYEQYF. CDR3 nucleotides: TGTGCCAGCAGCGTAGAACTAGCGGGAATCTACGAGCAGTACTTC.

The chain uses TRBV29-1 and TRBJ2-1; D is possibly TRBD1 (6 bases). The CDR3 is 11 residues long. Germline V gene data show CDR1 as SQVTM and CDR2 as ANQGSEA. The V gene lost 7 bases and the J gene lost 6 bases, with 10 bases spanning the gap. CDR3 loop: CSGDKFNEQFF. As DNA, the CDR3 is TGCAGCGGGGACAAGTTCAATGAGCAGTTCTTC.

V gene TRBV7-9 combines with J gene TRBJ2-7, with D tentatively TRBD2 (5 bases). V shed 1 base and J shed 0 bases, with 10 bases lying between them. The CDR3 is made up of 15 amino acids. The germline V gene has CDR1 SEHNR and CDR2 FQNEAQ (reference sequence). In DNA form, the CDR3 reads TGTGCCAGCAGCTTAGAGGCGGGCGTCTCCTACGAGCAGTACTTC. Protein sequence: CASSLEAGVSYEQYF.

The V gene is TRBV29-1, the J gene TRBJ2-7, with D perhaps matching TRBD1 (6 bases). Germline CDR1 is SQVTM and CDR2 is ANQGSEA. This CDR3 contains 12 residues. V was pared by 6 bases and J by 7 bases, with 16 bases between. The CDR3 bases are TGCAGCGTGGGACACTCCGTGGGGGAGCAGTACTTC. It yields the protein CSVGHSVGEQYF.

The chain has TRBV18 and TRBJ1-2; TRBD1 matches at 7 bases. This CDR3 is 16 amino acids long. J gave up 1 base and V 6 bases, and 11 bases lay outside the gene matches. Germline lookup yields CDR1 KGHSH and CDR2 LQKENI. The CDR3 DNA sequence: TGTGCCAGCTCGGAGACAGGGCGCTTGATTAACTATGGCTACACCTTC. Its translation: CASSETGRLINYGYTF.

The V gene is TRBV5-6, the J gene TRBJ2-5, with 7 bases identical to TRBD2. Germline lookup yields CDR1 SGHDT and CDR2 YYEEEE. After removal of 3 bases from V and 1 base from J, the junction contained 6 bases not matched to a gene. CDR3 length: 15 amino acids. CDR3 nucleotide sequence: TGTGCCAGCAGCTGGACTAGGAGGGCCCAAGAGACCCAGTACTTC. Translated, it gives CASSWTRRAQETQYF.

In nucleotides, the CDR3 is TGCGCCAGCAGCCCCCGGACAGGTAGCACAGATACGCAGTATTTT. Encoded protein: CASSPRTGSTDTQYF. J is TRBJ2-3 and V is TRBV5-1, with 7 bases identical to TRBD1. The CDR3 extends over 15 amino acids. The trim removed 4 bases at V and 0 bases at J, leaving 5 bases unmatched. In germline, CDR1 is SGHRS, CDR2 YFSETQ.

The genes are TRBV19 and TRBJ2-2, with 9 bases lining up with TRBD1. The CDR3 is made up of 14 amino acids. CDR1 and CDR2 from the germline V gene are LNHDA and SQIVND (reference sequence). V lost 4 bases and J lost 4; bases outside the gene matches: 1. The CDR3 DNA follows: TGTGCCAGTAGTACGGGACAGGGCACCGGGGAGCTGTTTTTT. It encodes CASSTGQGTGELFF.

This clone was picked up a small number of times. The CDR3 DNA reads TGTGCCAGCAGGGAGGGCACAGATACGCAGTATTTT. Translating gives CASREGTDTQYF. The chain is built from TRBV6-5 and TRBJ2-3; perhaps TRBD2 as D (5 bases). In germline, CDR1 is MNHEY, CDR2 SVGAGI. This CDR3 spans 12 amino acids. V lost 6 bases and J 1 base, leaving 5 bases between the germline ends.

This rearrangement joins TRBV29-1 to TRBJ1-1; maybe TRBD1 (5 bases). V gave up 8 bases and J gave up 4 bases, with 20 bases separating them. Germline CDR1 reads SQVTM; CDR2 reads ANQGSEA. The CDR3 is made up of 14 amino acids. The CDR3 DNA is TGCAGCCTTACCGTGGCAGGGACTGGCACTGAAGCTTTCTTT. This encodes CSLTVAGTGTEAFF.

This chain links TRBV5-1 with TRBJ1-5; D is unresolved. The V end lost 0 bases, the J end lost 1 base, and 8 bases lay between the germline ends. The CDR3 length is 15 residues. The germline V gene has CDR1 SGHRS and CDR2 YFSETQ. CDR3 DNA sequence: TGCGCCAGCAGCTTGGCCGGGAAGAGCAATCAGCCCCAGCATTTT. Translated: CASSLAGKSNQPQHF.

CDR3 residues: CASSLSLAGITDTQYF. The CDR3 DNA reads TGTGCCAGCAGCTTATCACTAGCGGGGATCACAGATACGCAGTATTTT. The rearrangement links TRBV7-2 to TRBJ2-3; 10 bases are a match to TRBD2. J was trimmed by 2 bases and V by 2 bases; bases with no gene match: 4. The germline CDR1 and CDR2 sequences are SGHTA and FQGNSA. This CDR3 comprises 16 residues.

The chain couples TRBV6-5 to TRBJ2-2, with D possibly TRBD1 on 5 matching bases. Trimming stripped 2 bases from V and 2 bases from J, with 9 bases between. The CDR3 has 15 amino acids. CDR1 and CDR2 (germline): MNHEY, SVGAGI. CDR3 in amino acids: CASSYKTENTGELFF. CDR3 sequence (DNA): TGTGCCAGCAGTTACAAGACAGAAAACACCGGGGAGCTGTTTTTT.

Worth noting for this clone: Other DNA sequences in this specimen translate into the identical CDR3. The chain links TRBV11-2 to TRBJ2-6, with a weak D call TRBD2 (6 bases). Germline V gene lookup returns CDR1 SGHAT and CDR2 FQNNGV. V dropped 6 bases and J dropped 5 bases, with 14 bases sitting between them. CDR3 length: 15 residues. This chain's CDR3 is CASSPSGVRANVLTF. The CDR3 nucleotides read TGTGCCAGCAGTCCTTCGGGGGTGCGGGCCAACGTCCTGACTTTC.

The gene calls are TRBV27 and TRBJ2-3; unclear D gene. With 3 bases removed from V and 0 bases from J, the gap between germline ends came to 7 bases. The CDR3 length is 14 residues. Germline assignment: CDR1 MNHEY and CDR2 SMNVEV (reference sequence). The CDR3 sequence is CASSLATSTDTQYF. DNA for the CDR3: TGTGCCAGCAGTTTGGCGACTAGCACAGATACGCAGTATTTT.

The CDR3 here is CSVRPTGQATDTQYF. DNA for the CDR3: TGCAGCGTACGTCCAACGGGACAGGCAACAGATACGCAGTATTTT. V and J are TRBV29-1 and TRBJ2-3, with 8 bases matching TRBD1. CDR1 is SQVTM and CDR2 is ANQGSEA in the germline V gene. The V gene end was trimmed by 6 bases and the J gene end by 3 bases; junction bases not matched to a gene: 11. The CDR3 spans 15 residues.

In this sample, this clone turned up once. The CDR3 bases are TGTGCCAGCAGCCCGACTAGCGGGGGATTACAAGAGACCCAGTACTTC. It translates to CASSPTSGGLQETQYF. This rearrangement joins TRBV3-1 (or the pseudogene TRBV3-2) to TRBJ2-5; TRBD2 aligns across 12 bases. The CDR3 sequence is 16 residues long. V shed 4 bases, J shed 2 bases, and the junction held 5 bases outside the gene matches. CDR1 and CDR2 from the germline V gene are LGHDT and YNNKEL (reference sequence).

This clone was observed a handful of times. The rearrangement joins TRBV19 to TRBJ2-7, with 11 bases identical to TRBD1. Germline V gene lookup returns CDR1 LNHDA and CDR2 SQIVND (reference sequence). The CDR3 totals 16 residues. Unmatched junction bases numbered 7, after V lost 3 bases and J lost 3 bases. CDR3 nucleotide sequence: TGTGCCAGTAGTATCCAAAGGACAGGGGGCAACTACGAGCAGTACTTC. This sequence encodes CASSIQRTGGNYEQYF.